The clone carrying this TCR beta chain was seen ten or more times. This entry comes from a study of T cells in Graves' hyperthyroidism and ophthalmopathy. RNA transcripts served as the template for amplifying TCR beta CDR3 regions. Initially, a first-round RT-PCR of the TCR CDR3 employed the HTBI primer set. TCRdb independently ran MiXCR on the multiplex PCR reads; one entry per CDR3 protein. The repertoire has roughly 700,000 distinct CDR3 sequences, 15% to 20% of them found once; the top ten carry 15% to 17%. This CDR3 has 15 amino acids. Germline values: CDR1 SGHTA, CDR2 FQGNSA. Trimming shortened V by 1 base and J by 2 bases, and 10 bases separated the two germline ends.

Source material: blood. This receptor was obtained from a man aged 45 to 65 with Graves' hyperthyroidism. The chain is built from TRBV7-2 and TRBJ2-3; no definite D call. The CDR3 nucleotides are TGTGCCAGCAGCTTAGATAGCCGACTCACAGATACGCAGTATTTT. Translated: CASSLDSRLTDTQYF.